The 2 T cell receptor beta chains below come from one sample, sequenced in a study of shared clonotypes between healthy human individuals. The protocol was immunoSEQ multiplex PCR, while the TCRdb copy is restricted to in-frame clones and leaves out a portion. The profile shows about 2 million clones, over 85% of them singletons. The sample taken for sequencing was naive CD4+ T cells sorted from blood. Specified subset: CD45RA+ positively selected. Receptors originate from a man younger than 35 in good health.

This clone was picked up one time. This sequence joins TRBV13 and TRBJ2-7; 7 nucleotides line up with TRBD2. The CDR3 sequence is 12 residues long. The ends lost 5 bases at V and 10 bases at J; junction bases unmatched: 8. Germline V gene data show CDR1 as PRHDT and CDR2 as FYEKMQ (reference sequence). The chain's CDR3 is CASSPGRETQYF. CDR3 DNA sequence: TGTGCCAGCAGCCCCGGGCGGGAGACACAGTACTTC.

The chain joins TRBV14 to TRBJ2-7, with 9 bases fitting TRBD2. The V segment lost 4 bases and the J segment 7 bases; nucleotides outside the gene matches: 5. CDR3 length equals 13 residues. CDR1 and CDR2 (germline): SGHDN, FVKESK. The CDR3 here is CASSRGLALEQYF. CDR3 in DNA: TGTGCCAGCAGCCGAGGACTAGCGCTGGAGCAGTACTTC.